One sample yielded the 21 T cell receptor beta chains listed below, sequenced in a study of OX40 agonist ivuxolimab in advanced cancers. The library was produced with the immunoSEQ multiplex PCR assay. The immuneACCESS repertoire file appears here via TCRdb, limited to in-frame rearrangements. These files lack a portion of the clones; in checked studies, under half of the deficit traces to unresolved V genes, and the cause of the others is not known. The table for this sample lists some 25,000 clones; roughly four fifths of them were counted only once. About a fifth of the sample comes from the top ten. This sample comprised CD4+ or CD8+ T cells sorted from blood, obtained in a trial of the OX40 agonist ivuxolimab. Every receptor here comes from an adult with an advanced solid tumor such as melanoma, head and neck, liver or kidney cancer.

V gene TRBV2 combines with J gene TRBJ2-5, with D hard to call. CDR3 size: 15 residues. Germline-derived CDR1 and CDR2 are SNHLY and FYNNEI. V dropped 3 bases and J dropped 5 bases, with 16 bases sitting between them. In DNA, the CDR3 is TGTGCCAGCAGTGAGGGAAACTTCAACGGGGAGACCCAGTACTTC. Its protein is CASSEGNFNGETQYF.

This clone has just one count. The chain uses TRBV7-9 and TRBJ1-1, with a tentative D call TRBD1 (5 bases). The CDR3 totals 14 residues. Looked up from germline, CDR1 is SEHNR and CDR2 is FQNEAQ (reference sequence). V lost 6 bases, J lost 1 base, and 12 bases lay in between. CDR3 amino acids: CASRGEDPNTEAFF. In nucleotides, the CDR3 is TGTGCCAGCAGGGGGGAGGATCCGAACACTGAAGCTTTCTTT.

The chain uses TRBV27 and TRBJ1-2; TRBD1 matches 8 bases. This CDR3 contains 14 residues. The V gene's germline CDR1 is MNHEY and CDR2 SMNVEV (reference sequence). V lost 4 bases to trimming and J lost 4 bases; unmatched junction nucleotides: 5. The CDR3 protein is CASSSRGLGYGYTF. In nucleotides, the CDR3 is TGTGCCAGCAGTTCCAGGGGGCTGGGCTATGGCTACACCTTC.

The rearrangement joins TRBV19 to TRBJ1-1, with D unclear. CDR3 length equals 13 residues. Trimming removed 3 bases at V and 0 bases at J, with 5 bases between. Germline CDR1 is LNHDA and CDR2 is SQIVND (reference sequence). DNA for the CDR3: TGTGCCAGTAGTATGATACTGAACACTGAAGCTTTCTTT. Its translation: CASSMILNTEAFF.

The chain employs TRBV19 and TRBJ1-1; D is uncertain. There are 15 residues in the CDR3. Germline V gene data show CDR1 as LNHDA and CDR2 as SQIVND (reference sequence). V lost 7 bases and J 4 bases, leaving 19 bases between the germline ends. The DNA for the CDR3 is TGTGCCAGTACCATGAGGAGGCTATCGAGCACTGAAGCTTTCTTT. Its translation is CASTMRRLSSTEAFF.

This clone was recorded once. The chain joins TRBV4-3 to TRBJ2-7; no firm D call. The V gene lost 0 bases and the J gene lost 0 bases, with 6 bases spanning the gap. The CDR3 runs to 14 residues. CDR1 is LGHNA and CDR2 is YSLEER in the germline V gene. CDR3 sequence reads: CASSQEWSSYEQYF. The CDR3 DNA reads as TGCGCCAGCAGCCAAGAATGGAGCTCCTACGAGCAGTACTTC.

CDR3 protein: CASSGFGGPYNEQFF. The CDR3 DNA reads TGTGCCAGTTCTGGATTCGGGGGGCCCTACAATGAGCAGTTCTTC. This chain links TRBV2 with TRBJ2-1; D possibly corresponds to TRBD2 (7 bases). The V end was cut by 9 bases, the J end by 2 bases, with 17 bases between. CDR3 length equals 15 residues. In germline, CDR1 is SNHLY, CDR2 FYNNEI.

V usage is TRBV2 and J usage is TRBJ1-1; no definite D call. Per the germline V gene, CDR1 is SNHLY and CDR2 is FYNNEI. CDR3 length: 11 amino acids. The V end lost 7 bases, the J end lost 11 bases, and 14 bases lay between the germline ends. In DNA, the CDR3 is TGTGCCAGCACTCGCACGGACGGGGCTTTCTTT. Its protein product is CASTRTDGAFF. Filled out from reference TRBV2 and TRBJ1-1, the complete variable domain reads EPEVTQTPSHQVTQMGQEVILRCVPISNHLYFYWYRQILGQKVEFLVSFYNNEISEKSEIFDDQFSVERPDGSNFTLKIRSTKLEDSAMYFCASTRTDGAFFGQGTRLTVV.

The J gene is TRBJ1-1, the V gene TRBV7-8, with D unclear. CDR1 is SGHVS, CDR2 FQNEAQ, per germline. The length of the CDR3 is 12 residues. Trimming stripped 2 bases from V and 7 bases from J, with 8 bases between. The CDR3 region is CASSLNSGEAFF. For the CDR3, the DNA is TGTGCCAGCAGCTTAAATTCGGGTGAAGCTTTCTTT.

The chain has TRBV4-1 and TRBJ2-7, with 12 bases aligning to TRBD2. Germline CDR1 and CDR2: MGHRA and YSYEKL. The J segment lost 7 bases and the V segment lost 6 bases, leaving 7 bases of the junction unmatched. This CDR3 contains 14 residues. For the CDR3, the DNA is TGCGCCAGCAGACGACTAGCGGGAGCGGTGGAGCAGTACTTC. As protein: CASRRLAGAVEQYF.

The V call is TRBV6-5, the J call TRBJ1-2; D is undetermined. Germline CDR1 reads MNHEY; CDR2 reads SVGAGI. V was pared by 5 bases and J by 6 bases, with 13 bases between. The CDR3 runs to 13 residues. The CDR3 region is CASSEWMVDGYTF. For the CDR3, the DNA is TGTGCCAGCAGTGAATGGATGGTAGATGGCTACACCTTC.

The chain recombines TRBV6-6 with TRBJ2-7; TRBD1 matches at 9 bases. CDR1 is MNHNY, CDR2 SVGAGI, per germline (reference sequence). V lost 5 bases, J lost 3 bases, and 5 bases stayed unmatched. The CDR3 contains 14 residues. CDR3 protein: CASSAGTGIYEQYF. The CDR3 nucleotides are TGTGCCAGCAGTGCCGGGACAGGGATCTACGAGCAGTACTTC.

The chain joins TRBV4-2 to TRBJ1-1; 7 bases match TRBD1. This CDR3 region has 15 residues. Germline values: CDR1 LGHNA, CDR2 YNFKEQ. Trimming took 1 base from V and 8 from J; bases not matched to a gene: 10. CDR3 nucleotide sequence: TGTGCCAGCAGCCAAGGGGGACAGCCAGGGGAAGAAGCTTTCTTT. Its protein is CASSQGGQPGEEAFF.

The chain recombines TRBV5-8 with TRBJ2-1, with D tentatively TRBD1 or TRBD2 (6 bases each). V was trimmed by 2 bases and J by 4 bases, leaving 10 bases between them. Germline V gene sequence: CDR1 SGHTS, CDR2 YDEGEE. The CDR3 sequence is 14 residues long. CDR3 protein: CASSLWGAYNEQFF. In DNA form, the CDR3 reads TGTGCCAGCAGCTTATGGGGGGCATACAATGAGCAGTTCTTC.

V usage is TRBV9 and J usage is TRBJ1-1; a weak D match, TRBD1 (5 bases). The CDR3 covers 15 residues. Germline V gives CDR1 SGDLS, CDR2 YYNGEE. Deletions cut 3 bases from V and 1 base from J, with 13 bases between. The CDR3 DNA is TGTGCCAGCAGCGGAGATCGGGACGGGAACACTGAAGCTTTCTTT. Amino acid sequence: CASSGDRDGNTEAFF.

The V gene is TRBV11-1, the J gene TRBJ1-5; 7 nucleotides align to TRBD1. The length of the CDR3 is 14 residues. Germline CDR1 is SGHAT and CDR2 is FQDESV (reference sequence). V dropped 5 bases and J dropped 7; count of bases not matched to a gene: 8. The CDR3 bases are TGTGCCAGCAGCCCGACAGGGTCTAGGCAGCCCCAGCATTTT. It yields the protein CASSPTGSRQPQHF.

The chain couples TRBV6-5 to TRBJ1-1, with D tentatively TRBD1 (5 bases). The V and J ends lost 10 bases and 5 bases respectively, with 11 bases between them. Germline V gene lookup returns CDR1 MNHEY and CDR2 SVGAGI. The CDR3 is made up of 11 amino acids. The CDR3 loop reads CATLGGTEAFF. Written as DNA, the CDR3 is TGTGCCACCCTGGGGGGGACTGAAGCTTTCTTT.

This chain uses TRBV19 with TRBJ1-1, with 11 bases identical to TRBD1. The CDR3 spans 14 residues. V lost 3 bases, J lost 5 bases, and 2 bases stayed unmatched. Germline V gene sequence: CDR1 LNHDA, CDR2 SQIVND (reference sequence). In DNA, the CDR3 is TGTGCCAGTAGTATTAGGGACAGGGGGACTGAAGCTTTCTTT. Its translation: CASSIRDRGTEAFF. The variable domain in full, with the rest retrieved from reference TRBV19 and TRBJ1-1, is DGGITQSPKYLFRKEGQNVTLSCEQNLNHDAMYWYRQDPGQGLRLIYYSQIVNDFQKGDIAEGYSVSREKKESFPLTVTSAQKNPTAFYLCASSIRDRGTEAFFGQGTRLTVV.

This chain links TRBV27 with TRBJ2-7; D gene unclear. V was cut by 5 bases and J by 6 bases, with 20 bases left in between. The V gene's germline CDR1 is MNHEY and CDR2 SMNVEV (reference sequence). The CDR3 length is 15 residues. As DNA, the CDR3 is TGTGCCAGCAGTCGGCACCCGTCATATCTGGCCGAGCAGTACTTC. This codes for CASSRHPSYLAEQYF.

The V gene is TRBV10-3, the J gene TRBJ1-1, with TRBD1 identical over 9 bases. This CDR3 spans 15 amino acids. Per germline, CDR1 ENHRY and CDR2 SYGVKD. J was trimmed by 8 bases and V by 2 bases; bases with no gene match: 9. The CDR3 nucleotides are TGTGCCATCAGTGAGCGCGACAGGGGGGTTGGGGAAGCTTTCTTT. It encodes CAISERDRGVGEAFF.

The genes are TRBV2 and TRBJ2-7; D possibly uses TRBD1 or TRBD2 (5 bases each). V lost 7 bases to trimming and J lost 3 bases, with 19 bases between them. CDR1 and CDR2 (germline): SNHLY, FYNNEI. The CDR3 covers 15 residues. The CDR3 DNA reads TGTGCCAGCACCAAAGGGGACGGTCCGAACTACGAGCAGTACTTC. This gives the protein CASTKGDGPNYEQYF.